Below, 24 T cell receptor beta chains from the same sample are listed, as sequenced in a study of blood T cell repertoires in COVID-19. Generated by immunoSEQ multiplex PCR, the TCRdb table keeps only in-frame clones and is missing some. The top ten clones hold 1.5% to 2% of a sample with under 400,000 clones, roughly 88% of them seen once. Sequenced: peripheral blood. These receptors originate from a woman under 40 with COVID-19, enrolled during active disease.

V is TRBV5-5 and J is TRBJ1-2, with D tentatively TRBD1 (6 bases). V lost 4 bases to trimming and J lost 8 bases, with 18 bases between them. The CDR3 extends over 14 amino acids. From germline, CDR1 is SGHKS and CDR2 YYEKEE (reference sequence). CDR3 protein: CASSPLGQGKGYTF. CDR3 nucleotide sequence: TGTGCCAGCAGCCCCCTGGGGCAGGGGAAGGGCTACACCTTC.

In this sample, this clone turned up a few times. The sample holds other DNA sequences that translate to the same CDR3. CDR3 nucleotide sequence: TGTGCCAGCAGCTTAACCGGGAGCAATCAGCCCCAGCATTTT. Translation gives CASSLTGSNQPQHF. The chain employs TRBV25-1 and TRBJ1-5; no reliable D call. Germline assignment: CDR1 MGHDK and CDR2 SYGVNS. Trimming took 6 bases from V and 1 from J, leaving 10 bases between them. The CDR3 covers 14 residues.

V is TRBV2 and J is TRBJ1-1; tentative D call: TRBD1 (5 bases). Trimming cost V 7 bases and J 3 bases, with 15 bases left between them. Germline loops: CDR1 SNHLY, CDR2 FYNNEI. This CDR3 comprises 14 residues. The CDR3 region has the DNA TGTGCCAGCAACCCGACAGATTCTTACACTGAAGCTTTCTTT. Translated, it gives CASNPTDSYTEAFF.

J is TRBJ1-1 and V is TRBV15, with a possible D match to TRBD1 (6 bases). The V gene lost 1 base and the J gene lost 0 bases, with 15 bases spanning the gap. The CDR3 is made up of 17 amino acids. Germline CDR1 LNHNV, CDR2 YYDKDF (reference sequence). This chain's CDR3 is CATSRGQASAMNTEAFF. In DNA, the CDR3 is TGTGCCACCAGCAGAGGACAGGCCTCCGCCATGAACACTGAAGCTTTCTTT. The full variable domain, its missing parts supplied by reference TRBV15 and TRBJ1-1, is DAMVIQNPRYQVTQFGKPVTLSCSQTLNHNVMYWYQQKSSQAPKLLFHYYDKDFNNEADTPDNFQSRRPNTSFCFLDIRSPGLGDTAMYLCATSRGQASAMNTEAFFGQGTRLTVV.

The chain employs TRBV19 and TRBJ2-7; 10 nucleotides align to TRBD1. The trim removed 6 bases at V and 4 bases at J, leaving 9 bases unmatched. The CDR3 totals 15 residues. Germline V lookup: CDR1 LNHDA, CDR2 SQIVND (reference sequence). The CDR3 protein is CASSRTGTGVYEQYF. CDR3 bases: TGTGCCAGTAGCCGAACCGGGACAGGGGTATACGAGCAGTACTTC.

This chain uses TRBV19 with TRBJ1-2; D gene unclear. From germline, CDR1 is LNHDA and CDR2 SQIVND (reference sequence). The CDR3 loop spans 14 amino acids. V lost 3 bases to trimming and J lost 0 bases, with 8 bases between them. CDR3 sequence: CASSIGETNYGYTF. The CDR3 region has the DNA TGTGCCAGTAGTATTGGGGAGACTAACTATGGCTACACCTTC.

The J gene is TRBJ1-5, the V gene TRBV5-8; D gene unclear. Between the trimmed V and J ends, which lost 0 bases and 0 bases, there was a span of 10 bases. Looked up from germline, CDR1 is SGHTS and CDR2 is YDEGEE. The CDR3 spans 16 residues. The CDR3 region has the DNA TGTGCCAGCAGCTTGGGAAGGGCGGGTAGCAATCAGCCCCAGCATTTT. It encodes CASSLGRAGSNQPQHF.

In its sample, this clone was seen once. The sample holds other DNA sequences that translate to the same CDR3. The V call is TRBV5-4, the J call TRBJ1-2, with D perhaps TRBD1 (6 bases). Germline values: CDR1 SGHNT, CDR2 YYREEE (reference sequence). The V end lost 4 bases, the J end lost 2 bases, and 9 bases lay between the germline ends. The CDR3 consists of 13 residues. The CDR3 coding sequence is TGTGCCAGCAGCCAGGACAGCAACTATGGCTACACCTTC. It specifies CASSQDSNYGYTF.

The J gene is TRBJ1-1, the V gene TRBV7-7, with TRBD1 as a possible D gene (5 bases). Germline loops: CDR1 SSHAT, CDR2 FNYEAQ (reference sequence). The V end was cut by 2 bases, the J end by 0 bases, with 19 bases between. The CDR3 length is 18 residues. CDR3 nucleotide sequence: TGTGCCAGCAGCTTATGGGGGGGGTGGCAGACTATGAACACTGAAGCTTTCTTT. Translating gives CASSLWGGWQTMNTEAFF.

The chain links TRBV5-1 to TRBJ2-7, with D perhaps TRBD2 (6 bases). The V end lost 4 bases, the J end lost 7 bases, and 24 bases lay between the germline ends. From germline, CDR1 is SGHRS and CDR2 YFSETQ. CDR3 size: 16 residues. The CDR3: CASSIGGDGVLEEQYF. For the CDR3, the DNA is TGCGCCAGCAGCATTGGCGGGGACGGAGTATTGGAGGAGCAGTACTTC.

The J gene is TRBJ1-5, the V gene TRBV4-2; D gene uncertain. This CDR3 has 12 residues. Looked up from germline, CDR1 is LGHNA and CDR2 is YNFKEQ. V lost 5 bases to trimming and J lost 7 bases, with 9 bases between them. For the CDR3, the DNA is TGTGCCAGCAGCACCTCGGGGCAGCCCCAGCATTTT. It is translated as CASSTSGQPQHF.

The chain uses TRBV19 and TRBJ1-1; D unresolved. The CDR3 has 15 residues. The germline V gene has CDR1 LNHDA and CDR2 SQIVND (reference sequence). The V end lost 10 bases, the J end lost 0 bases, and 18 bases lay between the germline ends. The CDR3 region has the DNA TGTGCCACCACGGGTCTCAGATATTTGAACACTGAAGCTTTCTTT. Amino acid sequence: CATTGLRYLNTEAFF.

The chain is built from TRBV3-1 (or the pseudogene TRBV3-2) and TRBJ2-5; D ambiguous. The V end was cut by 1 base, the J end by 4 bases, with 10 bases between. Germline loops: CDR1 LGHDT, CDR2 YNNKEL (reference sequence). This CDR3 has 14 amino acids. The CDR3 DNA reads TGTGCCAGCAGCCAAGGTCTCTCGTCAGAGACCCAGTACTTC. It is translated as CASSQGLSSETQYF.

V gene TRBV9 combines with J gene TRBJ2-3, with a tentative D call TRBD2 (5 bases). The germline gives CDR1 SGDLS, CDR2 YYNGEE. This CDR3 has 14 amino acids. V lost 3 bases to trimming and J lost 2 bases, with 10 bases between them. The CDR3 nucleotides are TGTGCCAGCAGCGAAGACTACTACACAGATACGCAGTATTTT. Protein: CASSEDYYTDTQYF.

The V gene is TRBV25-1, the J gene TRBJ2-5, with D maybe TRBD2 (6 bases). CDR1 and CDR2 from the germline V gene are MGHDK and SYGVNS. Trimming took off 6 bases at V and 4 bases at J, with 9 bases between the two ends. The CDR3 consists of 12 residues. The CDR3 protein is CASRQGGETQYF. CDR3 bases: TGTGCCAGCAGGCAGGGAGGAGAGACCCAGTACTTC.

The CDR3 loop is CASSEAREAGELFF. In DNA form, the CDR3 reads TGTGCCAGCAGTGAAGCTCGAGAGGCGGGGGAGCTGTTTTTT. The chain couples TRBV6-1 to TRBJ2-2; D uncertain. The CDR3 has 14 residues. The ends were cut back, 0 bases at V and 8 bases at J, with 10 bases in the middle. Germline CDR1 and CDR2: MNHNS and SASEGT.

This clone was seen only once. V gene TRBV5-1 combines with J gene TRBJ2-2; 9 nucleotides agree with TRBD2. The CDR3 loop spans 18 amino acids. Germline CDR1 is SGHRS and CDR2 is YFSETQ. After removal of 4 bases from V and 3 bases from J, the junction contained 13 bases not matched to a gene. The CDR3 DNA follows: TGCGCCAGCAGCGCGATCGGAGTGGGGACTAGCTACACCGGGGAGCTGTTTTTT. This sequence encodes CASSAIGVGTSYTGELFF. The full variable domain, in which reference TRBV5-1 and TRBJ2-2 provide the parts outside the CDR3, is KAGVTQTPRYLIKTRGQQVTLSCSPISGHRSVSWYQQTPGQGLQFLFEYFSETQRNKGNFPGRFSGRQFSNSRSEMNVSTLELGDSALYLCASSAIGVGTSYTGELFFGEGSRLTVL.

This chain connects TRBV19 to TRBJ1-3; TRBD1 matches 8 bases. Germline assignment: CDR1 LNHDA and CDR2 SQIVND (reference sequence). The CDR3 loop spans 14 amino acids. Trimming took 8 bases from V and 3 from J; bases not matched to a gene: 6. CDR3 DNA: TGTGCCAGTGCGCAGGGGGCAGATGGAAACACCATATATTTT. The encoded protein is CASAQGADGNTIYF.

The chain couples TRBV19 to TRBJ2-1; 11 positions match TRBD1. This CDR3 region has 14 residues. Germline V CDR1 and CDR2: LNHDA, SQIVND (reference sequence). Trimming took 10 bases from V and 5 from J; bases not matched to a gene: 7. CDR3 protein: CATWPGQGDNEQFF. In DNA, the CDR3 is TGTGCCACTTGGCCGGGACAGGGGGACAATGAGCAGTTCTTC.

The genes are TRBV7-8 and TRBJ1-1; D is perhaps TRBD1 (6 bases). The V end was cut by 4 bases, the J end by 4 bases, with 13 bases between. This CDR3 region has 14 residues. CDR1 and CDR2 from the germline V gene are SGHVS and FQNEAQ. CDR3 amino acids: CASSSNQGSTEAFF. The CDR3 DNA sequence: TGTGCCAGCAGCTCCAACCAGGGGAGCACTGAAGCTTTCTTT.

This rearrangement joins TRBV19 to TRBJ1-6; TRBD1 might be the D (5 bases). There are 14 residues in the CDR3. The V gene lost 6 bases and the J gene lost 7 bases, with 13 bases spanning the gap. CDR1 LNHDA and CDR2 SQIVND come from the germline V gene (reference sequence). This CDR3 reads CASSSDSINSPLHF. The DNA for the CDR3 is TGTGCCAGTAGCTCCGACAGTATCAATTCACCCCTCCACTTT.

This clone was observed a handful of times. The chain employs TRBV19 and TRBJ1-3; D gene uncertain. Germline-derived CDR1 and CDR2 are LNHDA and SQIVND (reference sequence). CDR3 size: 15 residues. V gave up 7 bases and J gave up 1 base, with 14 bases separating them. DNA for the CDR3: TGTGCCAGTACGTTCGGGGTGGCGTCTGGAAACACCATATATTTT. It translates to CASTFGVASGNTIYF.

The chain carries TRBV7-2 and TRBJ2-3, with TRBD2 matching 10 bases. V shed 3 bases and J 2 bases; nucleotides not matched to a gene: 8. CDR3 size: 17 residues. Looked up from germline, CDR1 is SGHTA and CDR2 is FQGNSA. The CDR3 loop is CASSLDHTSGVTDTQYF. The CDR3 DNA sequence: TGTGCCAGCAGCTTGGACCACACTAGCGGGGTCACAGATACGCAGTATTTT.

Here the CDR3 reads CASSVPGTVNTEAFF. CDR3 nucleotides: TGTGCCAGCAGCGTACCTGGGACAGTGAACACTGAAGCTTTCTTT. The rearrangement links TRBV5-4 to TRBJ1-1; TRBD1 matches at 7 bases. The V segment lost 4 bases and the J segment 0 bases; nucleotides outside the gene matches: 6. Germline V gives CDR1 SGHNT, CDR2 YYREEE (reference sequence). This CDR3 is built from 15 residues.